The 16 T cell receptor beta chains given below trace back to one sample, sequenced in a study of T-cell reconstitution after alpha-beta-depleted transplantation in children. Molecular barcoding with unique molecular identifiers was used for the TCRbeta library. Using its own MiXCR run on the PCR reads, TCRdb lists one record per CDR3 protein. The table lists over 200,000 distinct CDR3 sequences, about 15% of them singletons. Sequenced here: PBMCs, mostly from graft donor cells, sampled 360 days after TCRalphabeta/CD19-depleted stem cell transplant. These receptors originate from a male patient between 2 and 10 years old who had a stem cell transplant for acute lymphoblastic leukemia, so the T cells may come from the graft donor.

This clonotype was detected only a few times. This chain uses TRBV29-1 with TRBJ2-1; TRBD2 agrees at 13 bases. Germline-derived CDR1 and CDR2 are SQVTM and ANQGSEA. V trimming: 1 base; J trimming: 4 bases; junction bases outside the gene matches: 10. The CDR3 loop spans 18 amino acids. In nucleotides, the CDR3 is TGCAGCGTTGAAGCTCTGGGACTAGCGGGACTGGGGTACAATGAGCAGTTCTTC. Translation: CSVEALGLAGLGYNEQFF.

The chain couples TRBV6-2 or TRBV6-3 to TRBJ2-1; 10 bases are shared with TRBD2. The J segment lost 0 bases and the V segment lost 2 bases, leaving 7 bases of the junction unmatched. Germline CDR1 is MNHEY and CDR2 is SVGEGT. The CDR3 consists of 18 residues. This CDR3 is CASSYSLAGASSYNEQFF. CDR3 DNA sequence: TGTGCCAGCAGTTACAGCCTAGCGGGAGCCTCCTCCTACAATGAGCAGTTCTTC.

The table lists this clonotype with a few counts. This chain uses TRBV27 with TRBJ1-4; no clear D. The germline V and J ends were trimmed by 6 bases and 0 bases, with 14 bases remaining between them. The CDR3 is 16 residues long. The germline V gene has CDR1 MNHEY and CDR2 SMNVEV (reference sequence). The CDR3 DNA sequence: TGTGCCAGCAGGGCCGTAAGGGAAGCAACTAATGAAAAACTGTTTTTT. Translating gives CASRAVREATNEKLFF.

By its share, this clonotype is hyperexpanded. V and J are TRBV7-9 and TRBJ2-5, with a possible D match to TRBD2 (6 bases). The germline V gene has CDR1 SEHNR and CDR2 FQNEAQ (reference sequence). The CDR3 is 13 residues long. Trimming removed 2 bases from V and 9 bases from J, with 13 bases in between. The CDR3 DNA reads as TGTGCCAGCAGCTTACTCGGCGGGGAGTCCCAGTACTTC. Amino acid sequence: CASSLLGGESQYF.

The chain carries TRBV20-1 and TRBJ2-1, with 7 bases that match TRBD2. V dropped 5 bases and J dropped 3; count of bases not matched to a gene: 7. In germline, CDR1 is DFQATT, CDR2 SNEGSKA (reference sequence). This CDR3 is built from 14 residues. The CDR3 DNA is TGCAGTGCTGAGCGGGAAGCCTTCTACAATGAGCAGTTCTTC. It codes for CSAEREAFYNEQFF.

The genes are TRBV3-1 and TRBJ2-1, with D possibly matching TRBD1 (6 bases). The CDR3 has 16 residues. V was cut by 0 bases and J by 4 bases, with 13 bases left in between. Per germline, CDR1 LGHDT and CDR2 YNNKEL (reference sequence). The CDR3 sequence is CASSQDRRGSYNEQFF. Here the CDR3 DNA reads TGTGCCAGCAGCCAAGATCGAAGGGGGTCATACAATGAGCAGTTCTTC.

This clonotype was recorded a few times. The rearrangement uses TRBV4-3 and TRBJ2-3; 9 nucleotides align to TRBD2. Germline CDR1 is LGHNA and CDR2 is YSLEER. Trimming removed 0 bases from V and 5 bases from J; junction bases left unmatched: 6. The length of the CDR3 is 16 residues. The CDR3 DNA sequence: TGCGCCAGCAGCCAAGATCCTGCGGGGGGGAGAGATACGCAGTATTTT. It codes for CASSQDPAGGRDTQYF.

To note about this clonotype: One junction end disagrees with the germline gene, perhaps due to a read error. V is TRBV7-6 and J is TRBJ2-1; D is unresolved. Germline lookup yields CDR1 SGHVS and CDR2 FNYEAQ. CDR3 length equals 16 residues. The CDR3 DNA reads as TGTGTCAGCAGCTCCCCAGGTGGCAGCTCCTACAATGAGCAGTTCTTC. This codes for CVSSSPGGSSYNEQFF. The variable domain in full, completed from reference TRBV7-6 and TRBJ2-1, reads GAGVSQSPRYKVTKRGQDVALRCDPISGHVSLYWYRQALGQGPEFLTYFNYEAQQDKSGLPNDRFSAERPEGSISTLTIQRTEQRDSAMYRCVSSSPGGSSYNEQFFGPGTRLTVL.

The CDR3 region is CASSFAPTEAFF. The CDR3 region has the DNA TGTGCCAGCAGTTTTGCCCCCACTGAAGCTTTCTTT. This sequence joins TRBV12-3 or TRBV12-4 and TRBJ1-1; D ambiguous. The CDR3 runs 12 residues. Trimming removed 3 bases at V and 4 bases at J, with 6 bases between.

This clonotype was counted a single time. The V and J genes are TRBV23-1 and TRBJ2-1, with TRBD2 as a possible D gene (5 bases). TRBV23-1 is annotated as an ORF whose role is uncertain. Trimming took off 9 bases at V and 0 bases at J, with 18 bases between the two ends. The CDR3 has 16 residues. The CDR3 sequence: CASLPLSGVSYNEQFF. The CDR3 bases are TGCGCCAGTCTGCCCCTCTCCGGGGTCTCCTACAATGAGCAGTTCTTC.

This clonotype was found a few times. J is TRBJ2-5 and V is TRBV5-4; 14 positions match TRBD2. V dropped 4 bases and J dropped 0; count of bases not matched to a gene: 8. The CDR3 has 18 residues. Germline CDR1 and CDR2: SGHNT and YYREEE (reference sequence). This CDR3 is CASSVGLAGDLYQETQYF. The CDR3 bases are TGTGCCAGCAGCGTGGGACTAGCGGGGGATCTGTACCAAGAGACCCAGTACTTC. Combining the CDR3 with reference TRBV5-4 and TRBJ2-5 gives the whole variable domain ETGVTQSPTHLIKTRGQQVTLRCSSQSGHNTVSWYQQALGQGPQFIFQYYREEENGRGNFPPRFSGLQFPNYSSELNVNALELDDSALYLCASSVGLAGDLYQETQYFGPGTRLLVL.

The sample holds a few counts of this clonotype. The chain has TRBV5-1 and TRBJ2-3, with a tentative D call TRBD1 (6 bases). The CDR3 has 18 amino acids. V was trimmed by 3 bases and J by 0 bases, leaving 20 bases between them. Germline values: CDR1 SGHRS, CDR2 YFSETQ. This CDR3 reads CASSSRTFLQGSTDTQYF. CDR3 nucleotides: TGCGCCAGCAGCTCCCGAACTTTTCTACAGGGAAGCACAGATACGCAGTATTTT.

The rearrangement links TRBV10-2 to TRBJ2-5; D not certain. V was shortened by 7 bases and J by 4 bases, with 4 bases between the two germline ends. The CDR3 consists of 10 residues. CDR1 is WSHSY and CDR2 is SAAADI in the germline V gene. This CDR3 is CASKLETQYF. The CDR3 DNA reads TGCGCCAGCAAATTAGAGACCCAGTACTTC.

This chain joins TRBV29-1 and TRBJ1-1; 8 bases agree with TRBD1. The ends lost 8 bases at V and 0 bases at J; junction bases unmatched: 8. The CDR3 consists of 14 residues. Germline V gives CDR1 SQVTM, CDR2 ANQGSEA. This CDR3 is CSFYQGAMNTEAFF. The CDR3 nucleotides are TGCAGCTTTTATCAGGGGGCGATGAACACTGAAGCTTTCTTT. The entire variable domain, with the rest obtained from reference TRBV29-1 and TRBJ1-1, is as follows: SAVISQKPSRDICQRGTSLTIQCQVDSQVTMMFWYRQQPGQSLTLIATANQGSEATYESGFVIDKFPISRPNLTFSTLTVSNMSPEDSSIYLCSFYQGAMNTEAFFGQGTRLTVV.

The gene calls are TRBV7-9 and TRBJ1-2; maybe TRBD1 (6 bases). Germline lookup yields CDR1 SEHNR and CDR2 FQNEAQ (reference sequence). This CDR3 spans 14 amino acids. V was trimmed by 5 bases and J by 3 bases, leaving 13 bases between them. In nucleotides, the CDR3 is TGTGCCAGCAGCCTAGGGGGGGCGGACTATGGCTACACCTTC. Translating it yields CASSLGGADYGYTF. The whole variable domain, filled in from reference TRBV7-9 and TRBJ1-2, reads DTGVSQNPRHKITKRGQNVTFRCDPISEHNRLYWYRQTLGQGPEFLTYFQNEAQLEKSRLLSDRFSAERPKGSFSTLEIQRTEQGDSAMYLCASSLGGADYGYTFGSGTRLTVV.

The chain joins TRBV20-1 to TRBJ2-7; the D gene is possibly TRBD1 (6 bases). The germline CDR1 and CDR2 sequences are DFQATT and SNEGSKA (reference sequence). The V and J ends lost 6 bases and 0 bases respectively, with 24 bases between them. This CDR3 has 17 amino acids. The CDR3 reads CSALHLNPGHNSYEQYF. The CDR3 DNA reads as TGCAGTGCCCTCCACCTTAATCCGGGACATAACTCCTACGAGCAGTACTTC.